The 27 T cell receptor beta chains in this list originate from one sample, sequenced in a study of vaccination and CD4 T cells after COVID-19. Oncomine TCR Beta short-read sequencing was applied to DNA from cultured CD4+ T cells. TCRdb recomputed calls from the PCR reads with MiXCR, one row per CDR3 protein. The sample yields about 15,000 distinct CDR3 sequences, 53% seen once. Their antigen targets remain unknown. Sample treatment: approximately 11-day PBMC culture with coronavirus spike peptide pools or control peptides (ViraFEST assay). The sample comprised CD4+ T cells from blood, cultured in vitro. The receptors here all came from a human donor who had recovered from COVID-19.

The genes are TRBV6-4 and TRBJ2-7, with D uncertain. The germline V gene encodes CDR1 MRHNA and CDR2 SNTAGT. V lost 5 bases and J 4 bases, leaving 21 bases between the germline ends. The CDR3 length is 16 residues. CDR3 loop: CASSYQLTRGNYEQYF. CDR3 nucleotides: TGTGCCAGCAGTTACCAACTGACCCGTGGAAATTACGAGCAGTACTTC.

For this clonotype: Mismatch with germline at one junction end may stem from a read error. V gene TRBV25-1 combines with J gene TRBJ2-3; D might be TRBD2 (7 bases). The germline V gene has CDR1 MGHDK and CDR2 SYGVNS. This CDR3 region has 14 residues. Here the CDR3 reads CASSTGGPTDTQYF. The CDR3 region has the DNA TGCGCCAGCAGTACGGGGGGCCCGACAGATACGCAGTATTTT.

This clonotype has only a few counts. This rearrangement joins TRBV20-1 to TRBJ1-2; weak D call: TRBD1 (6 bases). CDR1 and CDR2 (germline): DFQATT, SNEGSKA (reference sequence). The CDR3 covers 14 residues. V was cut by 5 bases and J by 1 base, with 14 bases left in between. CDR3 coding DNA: TGCAGTGCTCAACCGGGACAAATTAACTATGGCTACACCTTC. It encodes CSAQPGQINYGYTF.

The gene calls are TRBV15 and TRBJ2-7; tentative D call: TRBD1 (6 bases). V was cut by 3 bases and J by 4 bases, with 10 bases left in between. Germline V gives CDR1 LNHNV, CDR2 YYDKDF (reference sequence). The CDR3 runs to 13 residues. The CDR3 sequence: CATSSQRGYEQYF. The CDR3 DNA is TGTGCCACCAGCAGTCAAAGGGGGTACGAGCAGTACTTC.

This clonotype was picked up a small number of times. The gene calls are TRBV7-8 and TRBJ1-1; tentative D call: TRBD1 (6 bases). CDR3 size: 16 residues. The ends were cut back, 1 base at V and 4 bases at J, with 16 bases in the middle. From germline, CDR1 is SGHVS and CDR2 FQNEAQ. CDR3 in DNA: TGTGCCAGCAGCTTAGAACAGCGGGGGGCGAGCACTGAAGCTTTCTTT. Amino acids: CASSLEQRGASTEAFF.

In nucleotides, the CDR3 is TGTGCCAGCAGGGGACCTCGCTCTGGGGCCAACGTCCTGACTTTC. Translated: CASRGPRSGANVLTF. The V gene is TRBV11-2, the J gene TRBJ2-6; D is possibly TRBD1 or TRBD2 (5 bases each). Deletions cut 6 bases from V and 0 bases from J, with 9 bases between. This CDR3 has 15 amino acids. Germline-derived CDR1 and CDR2 are SGHAT and FQNNGV.

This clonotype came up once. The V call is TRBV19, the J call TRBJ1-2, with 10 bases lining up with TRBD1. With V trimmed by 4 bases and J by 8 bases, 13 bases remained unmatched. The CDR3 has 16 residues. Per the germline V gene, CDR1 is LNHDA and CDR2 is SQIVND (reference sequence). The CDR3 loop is CASSRPLGTGDFGYTF. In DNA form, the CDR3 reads TGTGCCAGTAGTAGACCTCTTGGGACAGGGGATTTCGGCTACACCTTC.

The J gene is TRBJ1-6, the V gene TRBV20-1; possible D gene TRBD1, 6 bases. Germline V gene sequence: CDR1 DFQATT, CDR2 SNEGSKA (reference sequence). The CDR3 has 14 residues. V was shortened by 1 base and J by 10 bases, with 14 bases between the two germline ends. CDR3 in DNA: TGCAGTGCTAGAGCAGGGGCAGTTCGATCACCCCTCCACTTT. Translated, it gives CSARAGAVRSPLHF.

CDR3 region: CATGGDSTYEQYF. DNA for the CDR3: TGTGCCACTGGGGGGGATTCTACCTACGAGCAGTACTTC. This chain links TRBV28 with TRBJ2-7, with 7 bases that match TRBD2. CDR1 and CDR2 from the germline V gene are MDHEN and SYDVKM. CDR3 length: 13 amino acids. V lost 10 bases and J lost 2; bases outside the gene matches: 8.

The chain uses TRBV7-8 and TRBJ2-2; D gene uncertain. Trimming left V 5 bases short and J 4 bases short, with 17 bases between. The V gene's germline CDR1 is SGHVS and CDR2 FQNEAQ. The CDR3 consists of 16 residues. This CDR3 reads CASSQLSKGFTGELFF. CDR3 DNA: TGTGCCAGCAGCCAACTATCCAAGGGATTCACCGGGGAGCTGTTTTTT.

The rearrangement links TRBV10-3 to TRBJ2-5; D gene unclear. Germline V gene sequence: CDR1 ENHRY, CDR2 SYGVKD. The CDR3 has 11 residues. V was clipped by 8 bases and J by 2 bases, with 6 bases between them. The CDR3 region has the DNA TGTGCCATCGGTCTACAAGAGACCCAGTACTTC. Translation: CAIGLQETQYF.

The CDR3 region is CSASGGGSNQPQHF. The CDR3 bases are TGCAGTGCTAGCGGGGGAGGTAGCAATCAGCCCCAGCATTTT. This chain connects TRBV20-1 to TRBJ1-5; D is possibly TRBD1 (5 bases). The CDR3 spans 14 residues. Trimming cost V 3 bases and J 0 bases, with 9 bases left between them. Germline V gene lookup returns CDR1 DFQATT and CDR2 SNEGSKA (reference sequence).

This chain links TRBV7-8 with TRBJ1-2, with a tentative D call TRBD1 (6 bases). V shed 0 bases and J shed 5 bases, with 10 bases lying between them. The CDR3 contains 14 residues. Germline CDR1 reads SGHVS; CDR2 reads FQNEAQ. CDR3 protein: CASSLAGRGYGYTF. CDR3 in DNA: TGTGCCAGCAGCTTAGCGGGCAGGGGTTATGGCTACACCTTC.

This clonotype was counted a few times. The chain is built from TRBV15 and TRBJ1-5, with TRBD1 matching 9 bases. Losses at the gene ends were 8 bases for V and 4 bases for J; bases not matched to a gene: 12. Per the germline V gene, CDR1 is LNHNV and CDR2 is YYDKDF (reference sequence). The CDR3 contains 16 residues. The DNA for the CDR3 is TGTGCCACCGGCGGGACAGGGAGCAGAGTTAATCAGCCCCAGCATTTT. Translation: CATGGTGSRVNQPQHF.

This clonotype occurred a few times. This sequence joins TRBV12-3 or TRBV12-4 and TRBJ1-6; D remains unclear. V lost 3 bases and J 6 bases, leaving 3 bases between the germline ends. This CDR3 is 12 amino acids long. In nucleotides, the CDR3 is TGTGCCAGCAGTTTTCCTAATTCACCCCTCCACTTT. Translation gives CASSFPNSPLHF.

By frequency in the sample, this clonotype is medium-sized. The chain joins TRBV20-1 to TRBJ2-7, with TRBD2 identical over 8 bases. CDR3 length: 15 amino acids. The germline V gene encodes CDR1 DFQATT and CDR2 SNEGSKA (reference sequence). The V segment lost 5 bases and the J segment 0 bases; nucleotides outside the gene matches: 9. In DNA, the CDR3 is TGCAGTGCTCCTAGACGGAGCGGGAGCTCCTACGAGCAGTACTTC. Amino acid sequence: CSAPRRSGSSYEQYF.

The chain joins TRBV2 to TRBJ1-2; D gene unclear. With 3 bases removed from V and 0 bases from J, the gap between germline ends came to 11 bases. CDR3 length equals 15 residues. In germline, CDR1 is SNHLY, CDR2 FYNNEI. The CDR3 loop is CASSEVPGTNYGYTF. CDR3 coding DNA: TGTGCCAGCAGTGAGGTTCCGGGGACTAACTATGGCTACACCTTC.

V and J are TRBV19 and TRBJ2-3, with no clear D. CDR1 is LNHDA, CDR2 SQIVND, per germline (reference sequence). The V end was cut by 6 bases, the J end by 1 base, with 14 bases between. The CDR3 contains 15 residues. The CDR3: CASSGRSWGTDTQYF. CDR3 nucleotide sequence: TGTGCCAGTAGCGGACGGAGTTGGGGCACAGATACGCAGTATTTT.

In nucleotides, the CDR3 is TGTGCCAGTACTCTACAGGTCACAGGTAGTCAGCCCCAGCATTTT. Translated: CASTLQVTGSQPQHF. The chain joins TRBV19 to TRBJ1-5, with D maybe TRBD1 (5 bases). The V gene's germline CDR1 is LNHDA and CDR2 SQIVND (reference sequence). The V end lost 7 bases, the J end lost 6 bases, and 19 bases lay between the germline ends. The CDR3 covers 15 residues.

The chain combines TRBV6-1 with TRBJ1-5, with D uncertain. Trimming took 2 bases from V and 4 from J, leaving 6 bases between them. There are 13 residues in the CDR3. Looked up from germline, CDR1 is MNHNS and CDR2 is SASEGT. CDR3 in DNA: TGTGCCAGCAGTGAAAGGGAGAATCAGCCCCAGCATTTT. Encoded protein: CASSERENQPQHF.

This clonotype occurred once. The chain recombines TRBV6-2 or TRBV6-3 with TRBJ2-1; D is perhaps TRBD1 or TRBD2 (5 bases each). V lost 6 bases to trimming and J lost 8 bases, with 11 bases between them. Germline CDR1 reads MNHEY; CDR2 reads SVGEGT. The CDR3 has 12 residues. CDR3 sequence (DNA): TGTGCCAGCAGCAACGGGGCTCATGAGCAGTTCTTC. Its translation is CASSNGAHEQFF.

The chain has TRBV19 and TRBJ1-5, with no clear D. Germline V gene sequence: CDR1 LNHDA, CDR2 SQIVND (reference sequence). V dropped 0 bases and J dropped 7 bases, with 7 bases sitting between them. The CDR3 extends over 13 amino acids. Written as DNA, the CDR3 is TGTGCCAGTAGTATAGAAGTTCGGCAGCCCCAGCATTTT. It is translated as CASSIEVRQPQHF.

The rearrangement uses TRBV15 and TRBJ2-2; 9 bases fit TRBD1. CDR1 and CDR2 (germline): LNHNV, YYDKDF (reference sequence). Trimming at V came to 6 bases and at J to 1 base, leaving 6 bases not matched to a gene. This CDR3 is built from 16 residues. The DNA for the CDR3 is TGTGCCACCAGGAAACCGGGACAGGGGAACACCGGGGAGCTGTTTTTT. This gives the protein CATRKPGQGNTGELFF. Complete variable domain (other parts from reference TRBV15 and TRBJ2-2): DAMVIQNPRYQVTQFGKPVTLSCSQTLNHNVMYWYQQKSSQAPKLLFHYYDKDFNNEADTPDNFQSRRPNTSFCFLDIRSPGLGDTAMYLCATRKPGQGNTGELFFGEGSRLTVL.

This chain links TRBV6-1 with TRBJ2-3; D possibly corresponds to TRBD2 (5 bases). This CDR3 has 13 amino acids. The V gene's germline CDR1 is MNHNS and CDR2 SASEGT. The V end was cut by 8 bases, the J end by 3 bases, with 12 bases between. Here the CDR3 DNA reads TGTGCCAGCGTAGTGGGAGAAACAGATACGCAGTATTTT. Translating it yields CASVVGETDTQYF.

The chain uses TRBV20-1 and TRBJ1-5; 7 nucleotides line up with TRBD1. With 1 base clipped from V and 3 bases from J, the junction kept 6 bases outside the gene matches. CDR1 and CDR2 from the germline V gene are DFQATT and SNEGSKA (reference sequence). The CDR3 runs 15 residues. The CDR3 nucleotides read TGCAGTGCTAGAGGGGACAGCAGCCTCAATCAGCCCCAGCATTTT. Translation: CSARGDSSLNQPQHF.

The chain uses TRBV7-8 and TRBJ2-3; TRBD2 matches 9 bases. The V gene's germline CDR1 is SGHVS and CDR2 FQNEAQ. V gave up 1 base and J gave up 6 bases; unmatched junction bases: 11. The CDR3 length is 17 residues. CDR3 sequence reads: CASSLEGGGGEPDTQYF. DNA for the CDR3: TGTGCCAGCAGCTTAGAAGGCGGCGGGGGGGAACCCGATACGCAGTATTTT.

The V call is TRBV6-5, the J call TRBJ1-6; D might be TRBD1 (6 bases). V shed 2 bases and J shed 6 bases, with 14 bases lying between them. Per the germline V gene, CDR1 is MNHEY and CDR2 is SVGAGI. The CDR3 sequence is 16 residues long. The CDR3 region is CASSYGTFTTNSPLHF. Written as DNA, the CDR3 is TGTGCCAGCAGTTACGGGACATTTACCACTAATTCACCCCTCCACTTT.